What follows are 10 T cell receptor beta chains derived from one specimen sequenced in a study of early T cells in non-severe SARS-CoV-2 infection. TCRdb analysed the 5' RACE reads with MiXCR anew, one entry per CDR3 protein. Of 55,000 to 65,000 distinct CDR3 sequences in the sample, 10% to 15% were seen once. Source: whole blood, taken at baseline. These receptors were taken from an adult who was a healthcare worker with PCR-confirmed SARS-CoV-2 infection or an uninfected control (not recorded which).

Notes on this clonotype: This may come from a read error, since a much larger clone is one base off. The CDR3 reads CASSLREVQETLYF. In DNA, the CDR3 is TGTGCCAGCAGTTTAAGGGAAGTCCAAGAGACCCTGTACTTC. The V gene is TRBV28, the J gene TRBJ2-5; D gene ambiguous. Germline-derived CDR1 and CDR2 are MDHEN and SYDVKM. CDR3 size: 14 residues.

The chain recombines TRBV19 with TRBJ2-1, with D unclear. The CDR3 extends over 13 amino acids. V was cut by 0 bases and J by 6 bases, with 6 bases left in between. CDR1 is LNHDA, CDR2 SQIVND, per germline (reference sequence). The CDR3 DNA follows: TGTGCCAGTAGTATAGATATTAGCAATGAGCAGTTCTTC. Its protein is CASSIDISNEQFF.

This chain links TRBV5-1 with TRBJ2-7, with a tentative D call TRBD1 (6 bases). V lost 4 bases and J lost 2, with 16 bases in between. CDR1 is SGHRS and CDR2 is YFSETQ in the germline V gene. The CDR3 runs 15 residues. The CDR3 region is CASSPNREFPYEQYF. Written as DNA, the CDR3 is TGCGCCAGCAGCCCGAACAGGGAATTCCCCTACGAGCAGTACTTC.

This chain links TRBV7-9 with TRBJ1-5; maybe TRBD1 (6 bases). CDR1 SEHNR and CDR2 FQNEAQ come from the germline V gene (reference sequence). V was shortened by 2 bases and J by 13 bases, with 15 bases between the two germline ends. This CDR3 region has 13 residues. The CDR3 protein is CASSLTPTGRQHF. The CDR3 nucleotides read TGTGCCAGCAGCTTAACCCCGACAGGCCGACAGCATTTT. The full variable domain, completed using reference TRBV7-9 and TRBJ1-5, is DTGVSQNPRHKITKRGQNVTFRCDPISEHNRLYWYRQTLGQGPEFLTYFQNEAQLEKSRLLSDRFSAERPKGSFSTLEIQRTEQGDSAMYLCASSLTPTGRQHFGDGTRLSIL.

This clonotype was counted between two and nine times. J is TRBJ1-4 and V is TRBV9; the D is unclear. Germline CDR1 SGDLS, CDR2 YYNGEE. The CDR3 has 14 residues. V was clipped by 0 bases and J by 4 bases, with 7 bases between them. CDR3 protein: CASSVGLHNEKLFF. As DNA, the CDR3 is TGTGCCAGCAGCGTAGGATTACATAATGAAAAACTGTTTTTT.

J is TRBJ1-1 and V is TRBV7-2; D not certain. This CDR3 is 13 amino acids long. Trimming took off 5 bases at V and 10 bases at J, with 17 bases between the two ends. Germline V CDR1 and CDR2: SGHTA, FQGNSA. This CDR3 reads CASSPPFGERAFF. CDR3 in DNA: TGTGCCAGCAGCCCCCCTTTCGGGGAACGAGCTTTCTTT.

The chain carries TRBV11-2 and TRBJ2-1; D possibly corresponds to TRBD2 (6 bases). This CDR3 comprises 16 residues. V lost 1 base and J lost 0, with 10 bases in between. In germline, CDR1 is SGHAT, CDR2 FQNNGV. The CDR3 sequence is CASSLVAGSSYNEQFF. Written as DNA, the CDR3 is TGTGCCAGCAGCTTAGTTGCGGGGAGCTCCTACAATGAGCAGTTCTTC.

This clonotype was counted at least ten times. This rearrangement joins TRBV25-1 to TRBJ2-7; no clear D. Trimming cost V 4 bases and J 2 bases, with 15 bases left between them. The CDR3 has 15 residues. Germline V CDR1 and CDR2: MGHDK, SYGVNS. CDR3 nucleotides: TGTGCCAGCAGTGTCGGTGTAGATATCCCCTACGAGCAGTACTTC. The encoded protein is CASSVGVDIPYEQYF.

This clonotype was seen a handful of times. This chain connects TRBV21-1 to TRBJ1-1. TRBV21-1 is assigned pseudogene status. There are 20 residues in the CDR3. The CDR3 sequence: CASSNKHPPGPLVGYTEAFF. The CDR3 nucleotides read TGTGCCAGCAGCAACAAACACCCGCCAGGGCCGTTGGTGGGATACACTGAAGCTTTCTTT.

This clonotype was seen repeatedly, ten times or more. V gene TRBV2 combines with J gene TRBJ1-1; 12 bases align to TRBD1. V was clipped by 8 bases and J by 6 bases; unmatched bases: 4. This CDR3 is built from 13 residues. CDR1 is SNHLY, CDR2 FYNNEI, per germline. Written as DNA, the CDR3 is TGTGCCAGCTGCCGGGACAGGGGGCCTGAAGCTTTCTTT. Residues: CASCRDRGPEAFF.